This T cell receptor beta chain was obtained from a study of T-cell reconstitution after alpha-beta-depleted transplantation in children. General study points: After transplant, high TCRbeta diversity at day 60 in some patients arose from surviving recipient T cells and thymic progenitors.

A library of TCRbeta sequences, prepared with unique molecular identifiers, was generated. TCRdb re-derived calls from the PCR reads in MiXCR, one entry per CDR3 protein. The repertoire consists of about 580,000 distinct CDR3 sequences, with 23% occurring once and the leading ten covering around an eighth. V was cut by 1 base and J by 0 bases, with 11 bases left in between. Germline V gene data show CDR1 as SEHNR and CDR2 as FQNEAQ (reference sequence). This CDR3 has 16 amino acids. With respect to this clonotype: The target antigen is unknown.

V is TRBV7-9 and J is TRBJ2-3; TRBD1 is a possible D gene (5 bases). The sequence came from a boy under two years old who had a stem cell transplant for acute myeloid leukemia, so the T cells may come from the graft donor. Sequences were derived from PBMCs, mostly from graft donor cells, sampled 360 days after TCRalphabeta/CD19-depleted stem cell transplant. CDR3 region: CASSLGTTASTDTQYF. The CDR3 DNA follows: TGTGCCAGCAGCTTAGGGACGACAGCTAGCACAGATACGCAGTATTTT.